Reported below is one T cell receptor beta chain. These data are taken from a study of blood T cell repertoires in COVID-19. Whole-study context: COVID-19 samples, acute and convalescent, were from the United States, Italy and Spain. Sample material is recorded as cDNA or gDNA derived from T cells, B-cell-depleted T cells, or PBMCs.

Original handling: Reference gene primer amplification yielded estimated nucleated cell counts. Repertoires were generated with immunoSEQ multiplex PCR, while TCRdb's copy carries only in-frame clones and drops some. Clone size and V and J calls were adopted from that table, with D and trimming inferred from the DNA. The sample has over 50,000 clones, around 86% seen once; the top ten hold more than 14%. V was trimmed by 4 bases and J by 8 bases, leaving 11 bases between them. This CDR3 has 12 amino acids. Germline values: CDR1 WNHNN, CDR2 SYGVQD (reference sequence). This clonotype was sampled from a human donor in a cohort sampled during active COVID-19. Sequenced material: peripheral blood. The chain joins TRBV10-1 to TRBJ1-1, with D tentatively TRBD1 (5 bases). CDR3 in DNA: TGCGCCAGCAGTGCGGGGGGGAAAGAAGCTTTCTTT. Amino acids: CASSAGGKEAFF.